These 31 T cell receptor beta chains were sequenced from one sample in a study of metastatic and nonmetastatic thyroid tumors. TCRdb re-analyzed the PCR reads through MiXCR. The table has 30,000 to 40,000 clones, 15% seen once; the top ten hold 15% to 20%. Before thyroid surgery, none of the patients had received any treatment. Sequenced sample: blood. The receptors were gathered from a male donor with papillary thyroid cancer or a benign thyroid nodule (not recorded which). Some clones in this sample may be carry-over from other donors' samples.

This clone was detected only a few times. A read error may explain this, as a much larger clone is one base away. The J gene is TRBJ1-1, the V gene TRBV7-9; D is uncertain. Per germline, CDR1 SEHNR and CDR2 FQNEAQ (reference sequence). Between the trimmed V and J ends, which lost 7 bases and 6 bases, there was a span of 9 bases. The CDR3 contains 11 residues. CDR3 amino acids: CASMGMAEAFF. The CDR3 coding sequence is TGTGCCAGCATGGGGATGGCTGAAGCTTTCTTT. The full variable domain, its missing parts supplied by reference TRBV7-9 and TRBJ1-1, is DTGVSQNPRHKITKRGQNVTFRCDPISEHNRLYWYRQTLGQGPEFLTYFQNEAQLEKSRLLSDRFSAERPKGSFSTLEIQRTEQGDSAMYLCASMGMAEAFFGQGTRLTVV.

This clone was seen at least ten times. The CDR3 protein is CASSLQGRQGAYGYTF. The CDR3 nucleotides read TGTGCCAGCAGCTTACAAGGGAGACAGGGGGCCTATGGCTACACCTTC. V gene TRBV11-1 combines with J gene TRBJ1-2; 10 bases are a match to TRBD1. The V gene's germline CDR1 is SGHAT and CDR2 FQDESV (reference sequence). J gave up 4 bases and V 2 bases, and 7 bases lay outside the gene matches. This CDR3 contains 16 residues.

Concerning this clone itself: The conserved final phenylalanine or tryptophan is absent from the CDR3, which likely points to a read error. This chain uses TRBV20-1 with TRBJ2-7; 11 nucleotides line up with TRBD2. After removal of 5 bases from V and 0 bases from J, the junction contained 9 bases not matched to a gene. The CDR3 consists of 16 residues. CDR1 DFQATT and CDR2 SNEGSKA come from the germline V gene (reference sequence). Here the CDR3 reads CSAQGTSGVSSYEQYL. The CDR3 nucleotides read TGCAGTGCTCAGGGGACTAGCGGAGTGAGCTCCTACGAGCAGTACCTC.

Of note for this clone: This sequence may be a read error, since a much larger clone differs from it by one base. This rearrangement joins TRBV9 to TRBJ2-5; no reliable D call. Germline CDR1 and CDR2: SGDLS and YYNGEE. The CDR3 is 12 amino acids. DNA for the CDR3: TGTGACAGCAGCTCGGACGTCGGAGCCCAGTACTTC. Translated, it gives CDSSSDVGAQYF.

The sample holds many counts of this clone. The CDR3 DNA is TGTGCCAGTAGTTCAACAGGGGTGGAAGAGACCCAGTACTTC. Encoded protein: CASSSTGVEETQYF. J is TRBJ2-5 and V is TRBV19, with 7 bases matching TRBD1. There are 14 residues in the CDR3. Germline V gene lookup returns CDR1 LNHDA and CDR2 SQIVND (reference sequence). Trimming at V came to 5 bases and at J to 3 bases, leaving 6 bases not matched to a gene.

This clone was counted ten times or more. This chain uses TRBV6-1 with TRBJ2-1, with D perhaps matching TRBD1 or TRBD2 (5 bases each). Trimming removed 8 bases from V and 10 bases from J, with 18 bases in between. The CDR3 covers 13 residues. Germline V gives CDR1 MNHNS, CDR2 SASEGT. The CDR3 region is CASVGLNRDEQFF. Written as DNA, the CDR3 is TGTGCCAGCGTGGGGCTTAATCGGGACGAGCAGTTCTTC.

This clone was observed at least ten times. The chain carries TRBV19 and TRBJ1-1, with 7 bases identical to TRBD1. The CDR3 covers 14 residues. With V trimmed by 4 bases and J by 0 bases, 2 bases remained unmatched. Germline V lookup: CDR1 LNHDA, CDR2 SQIVND (reference sequence). The CDR3 coding sequence is TGTGCCAGTAGTAAAGGGGGCTTGAACACTGAAGCTTTCTTT. Protein product: CASSKGGLNTEAFF.

This clone occurred a few times. The J gene is TRBJ1-5, the V gene TRBV3-1, with D perhaps TRBD1 (5 bases). This CDR3 is 17 amino acids long. The germline V gene has CDR1 LGHDT and CDR2 YNNKEL (reference sequence). The V gene lost 1 base and the J gene lost 2 bases, with 15 bases spanning the gap. CDR3 DNA sequence: TGTGCCAGCAGCCAAGGGTTTAGGGGAGGTGGCAATCAGCCCCAGCATTTT. This gives the protein CASSQGFRGGGNQPQHF.

This clone came up many times. The V and J genes are TRBV19 and TRBJ1-6; weak D call: TRBD1 (5 bases). V was cut by 6 bases and J by 7 bases, with 10 bases left in between. The CDR3 totals 13 residues. Germline V CDR1 and CDR2: LNHDA, SQIVND (reference sequence). The CDR3 here is CASRGDGNSPLHF. The CDR3 coding sequence is TGTGCCAGTAGAGGGGACGGCAATTCACCCCTCCACTTT.

About this clone itself: A read error may be the cause here, since a much bigger clone is one base away. V is TRBV20-1 and J is TRBJ1-4; possibly TRBD1 for D (6 bases). The CDR3 is 16 amino acids. Germline V gives CDR1 DFQATT, CDR2 SNEGSKA (reference sequence). V dropped 6 bases and J dropped 5 bases, with 22 bases sitting between them. CDR3 sequence reads: CSAEPLGAEQNEKLFF. As DNA, the CDR3 is TGCAGTGCGGAACCCTTGGGGGCAGAACAAAATGAAAAACTGTTTTTT.

This clone was recorded many times. The chain links TRBV6-2 or TRBV6-3 to TRBJ2-2; 12 bases align to TRBD2. The CDR3 totals 15 residues. CDR1 is MNHEY, CDR2 SVGEGT, per germline. V shed 5 bases and J 6 bases; nucleotides not matched to a gene: 4. CDR3 bases: TGTGCCAGCAGTAGGACTAGCGGGAATCCCGGGGAGCTGTTTTTT. Translation: CASSRTSGNPGELFF.

This clone has a handful of counts. For the CDR3, the DNA is TGTGCCAGCAGTTACTCGAACCCCCTAGCGGGAGGGCTCTGGGACGAGCAGTACTTC. Its protein product is CASSYSNPLAGGLWDEQYF. The genes are TRBV6-5 and TRBJ2-7; 12 bases match TRBD2. The CDR3 is 19 residues long. V shed 0 bases, J shed 5 bases, and the junction held 14 bases outside the gene matches. The V gene's germline CDR1 is MNHEY and CDR2 SVGAGI.

The table lists this clone with many counts. The chain combines TRBV11-2 with TRBJ2-5, with TRBD1 matching 7 bases. V lost 5 bases and J lost 2; bases outside the gene matches: 8. The CDR3 consists of 15 residues. Germline V gene lookup returns CDR1 SGHAT and CDR2 FQNNGV. The CDR3 DNA is TGTGCCAGCAGCAAAAGACAGGGTTTTCAAGAGACCCAGTACTTC. Its translation is CASSKRQGFQETQYF.

The table lists this clone with a few counts. One end of the junction varies from germline; a read error may be responsible. The chain combines TRBV6-6 with TRBJ2-3, with D tentatively TRBD2 (7 bases). This CDR3 comprises 15 residues. Germline V lookup: CDR1 MNHNY, CDR2 SVGAGI (reference sequence). The CDR3 DNA reads TGTGCCGGCAGTTACAGGGCGGGAGCAACAGATACGCAGTATTTT. This codes for CAGSYRAGATDTQYF.

By proportion, this clone is medium-sized. The chain combines TRBV6-1 with TRBJ2-3; the D gene is possibly TRBD2 (5 bases). Germline V lookup: CDR1 MNHNS, CDR2 SASEGT. V lost 4 bases and J lost 4, with 12 bases in between. This CDR3 contains 14 residues. The CDR3 loop reads CASSAPGSADTQYF. The CDR3 nucleotides are TGTGCCAGCAGTGCGCCGGGGTCGGCAGATACGCAGTATTTT.

The sample holds many counts of this clone. The CDR3 DNA follows: TGCAGTGCTAGAGATCTCGGCAGGGGGCGCAAAGATACGCAGTATTTT. The encoded protein is CSARDLGRGRKDTQYF. The chain couples TRBV20-1 to TRBJ2-3; 8 bases line up with TRBD1. The CDR3 loop spans 16 amino acids. The V segment lost 0 bases and the J segment 5 bases; nucleotides outside the gene matches: 10. CDR1 and CDR2 (germline): DFQATT, SNEGSKA (reference sequence).

Remarks on this clone: A much more abundant neighbour one base away suggests this may be a read error. The chain's CDR3 is CASSPLNSVQGGETQYF. In DNA form, the CDR3 reads TGTGCCAGCTCACCCCTCAACTCCGTGCAGGGAGGAGAGACCCAGTACTTC. The rearrangement uses TRBV18 and TRBJ2-5; D may be TRBD2 (6 bases). V shed 3 bases and J shed 4 bases, with 21 bases lying between them. The germline V gene has CDR1 KGHSH and CDR2 LQKENI. The CDR3 extends over 17 amino acids.

This clone came up many times. The chain has TRBV6-1 and TRBJ2-2; 9 bases match TRBD1. CDR1 is MNHNS, CDR2 SASEGT, per germline. The length of the CDR3 is 15 residues. V was pared by 6 bases and J by 4 bases, with 6 bases of the junction left unmatched. CDR3 DNA sequence: TGTGCCAGCAGCTCCGGGACAGGGATCACCGGGGAGCTGTTTTTT. Translation: CASSSGTGITGELFF.

This clone showed up many times. The genes are TRBV7-9 and TRBJ1-2; no clear D. The germline CDR1 and CDR2 sequences are SEHNR and FQNEAQ (reference sequence). Trimming took off 5 bases at V and 8 bases at J, with 18 bases between the two ends. This CDR3 has 14 residues. The CDR3 loop is CASSPPGQSEGYTF. DNA of the CDR3: TGTGCCAGCAGCCCCCCGGGCCAATCGGAAGGCTACACCTTC.

This clone was observed at least ten times. The V gene is TRBV6-1, the J gene TRBJ2-7; 8 nucleotides align to TRBD1. This CDR3 contains 15 residues. Germline CDR1 MNHNS, CDR2 SASEGT. V lost 5 bases, J lost 4 bases, and 10 bases stayed unmatched. This CDR3 reads CASSLLDRGGYEQYF. As DNA, the CDR3 is TGTGCCAGCAGTCTACTTGACAGGGGTGGTTACGAGCAGTACTTC.

The table lists this clone with many counts. The chain has TRBV28 and TRBJ2-7; possible D gene TRBD1, 6 bases. The CDR3 is 13 residues long. V lost 5 bases to trimming and J lost 0 bases, with 8 bases between them. The germline CDR1 and CDR2 sequences are MDHEN and SYDVKM. The CDR3 spells CASSVGASYEQYF. CDR3 nucleotides: TGTGCCAGCAGTGTGGGGGCCTCCTACGAGCAGTACTTC. Based on the CDR3 plus reference TRBV28 and TRBJ2-7, the full variable domain is DVKVTQSSRYLVKRTGEKVFLECVQDMDHENMFWYRQDPGLGLRLIYFSYDVKMKEKGDIPEGYSVSREKKERFSLILESASTNQTSMYLCASSVGASYEQYFGPGTRLTVT.

The V and J genes are TRBV11-2 and TRBJ1-4; no definite D call. Trimming took 7 bases from V and 8 from J, leaving 11 bases between them. This CDR3 has 12 amino acids. CDR1 is SGHAT, CDR2 FQNNGV, per germline. The CDR3 protein is CASKAVGEKLFF. As DNA, the CDR3 is TGTGCCAGCAAGGCAGTGGGAGAAAAACTGTTTTTT.

This clone came up many times. The V gene is TRBV7-2, the J gene TRBJ1-6; the D gene is possibly TRBD1 (5 bases). The germline CDR1 and CDR2 sequences are SGHTA and FQGNSA. This CDR3 comprises 15 residues. Trimming left V 1 base short and J 10 bases short, with 14 bases between. This CDR3 reads CASSLVVQGYSPLHF. Written as DNA, the CDR3 is TGTGCCAGCAGCTTAGTTGTTCAGGGCTACTCACCCCTCCACTTT. Complete variable domain (other parts from reference TRBV7-2 and TRBJ1-6): GAGVSQSPSNKVTEKGKDVELRCDPISGHTALYWYRQSLGQGLEFLIYFQGNSAPDKSGLPSDRFSAERTGGSVSTLTIQRTQQEDSAVYLCASSLVVQGYSPLHFGNGTRLTVT.

This clone was observed many times. V and J are TRBV6-1 and TRBJ1-4; 8 bases agree with TRBD1. Per germline, CDR1 MNHNS and CDR2 SASEGT. V was pared by 6 bases and J by 7 bases, with 7 bases of the junction left unmatched. The CDR3 has 14 residues. CDR3 sequence (DNA): TGTGCCAGCAGGCGACAGGGGCGGGGTGAAAAACTGTTTTTT. Its protein product is CASRRQGRGEKLFF.

This chain connects TRBV11-2 to TRBJ2-1; D could derive from TRBD1 or TRBD2 (6 bases each). This CDR3 region has 15 residues. V lost 7 bases to trimming and J lost 3 bases, with 16 bases between them. The germline CDR1 and CDR2 sequences are SGHAT and FQNNGV. CDR3 sequence reads: CASTNLGGGYNEQFF. The CDR3 DNA reads TGTGCCAGCACTAACCTGGGGGGCGGCTACAATGAGCAGTTCTTC.

The table lists this clone with many counts. This chain connects TRBV27 to TRBJ1-5, with D perhaps TRBD1 (6 bases). CDR3 length equals 13 residues. Trimming removed 5 bases at V and 4 bases at J, with 9 bases between. Germline V CDR1 and CDR2: MNHEY, SMNVEV (reference sequence). The CDR3 DNA is TGTGCCAGCAGTGGGGACACTAATCAGCCCCAGCATTTT. It encodes CASSGDTNQPQHF.

This sequence joins TRBV30 and TRBJ1-4, with unresolved D. Looked up from germline, CDR1 is GTSNPN and CDR2 is SVGIG (reference sequence). The V end was cut by 0 bases, the J end by 0 bases, with 5 bases between. The CDR3 has 14 amino acids. The DNA for the CDR3 is TGTGCCTGGAGTGTCCCAGCAACTAATGAAAAACTGTTTTTT. This gives the protein CAWSVPATNEKLFF. Looking up the rest from reference TRBV30 and TRBJ1-4 gives the full variable domain: SQTIHQWPATLVQPVGSPLSLECTVEGTSNPNLYWYRQAAGRGLQLLFYSVGIGQISSEVPQNLSASRPQDRQFILSSKKLLLSDSGFYLCAWSVPATNEKLFFGSGTQLSVL.

This chain joins TRBV6-1 and TRBJ2-7; D unresolved. Looked up from germline, CDR1 is MNHNS and CDR2 is SASEGT. Trimming stripped 6 bases from V and 1 base from J, with 16 bases between. This CDR3 contains 15 residues. The CDR3 here is CASSPIGQLSYEQYF. The CDR3 DNA reads TGTGCCAGCAGCCCAATCGGGCAACTTTCCTACGAGCAGTACTTC.

This clone was detected many times. This chain joins TRBV9 and TRBJ2-7, with 8 positions matching TRBD2. The CDR3 is made up of 14 amino acids. V was clipped by 4 bases and J by 6 bases; unmatched bases: 9. The germline V gene encodes CDR1 SGDLS and CDR2 YYNGEE. The CDR3 nucleotides read TGTGCCAGCAGCCCCGGACTAGCTTTTGGCGAGCAGTACTTC. Encoded protein: CASSPGLAFGEQYF.

This clone was counted a few times. This rearrangement joins TRBV25-1 to TRBJ2-7; 8 positions match TRBD1. CDR3 length: 16 amino acids. Per germline, CDR1 MGHDK and CDR2 SYGVNS. V dropped 2 bases and J dropped 6; count of bases not matched to a gene: 12. CDR3 amino acids: CASSEQGAPITSEQYF. DNA for the CDR3: TGTGCCAGCAGTGAACAGGGGGCTCCTATCACCTCCGAGCAGTACTTC.

This clone was detected many times. V and J are TRBV27 and TRBJ2-7; D perhaps matches TRBD1 (6 bases). With 8 bases removed from V and 3 bases from J, the gap between germline ends came to 14 bases. This CDR3 contains 13 residues. CDR1 and CDR2 from the germline V gene are MNHEY and SMNVEV (reference sequence). CDR3 sequence reads: CASLGEGGYEQYF. CDR3 nucleotide sequence: TGTGCCAGCCTCGGGGAAGGGGGCTACGAGCAGTACTTC.